One sample yielded the 3 T cell receptor beta chains listed below, sequenced in a study of regulatory T cells in long-lasting Graves disease. Investigators prepared the TCR beta libraries by applying iRepertoire HTBI primers and Arm-PCR of CDR3 regions. TCRdb re-called the multiplex PCR reads through MiXCR, storing one row per CDR3 protein. The sample gives 380,000 or so distinct CDR3 sequences, 15% to 20% of which show up once; over 20% is in the top ten. Time point noted: newly diagnosed GD, antithyroid drugs for less than 3 months. PBMC-extracted RNA yielded the TCR library. These data were also reused for a study on T cells in Graves' hyperthyroidism and ophthalmopathy.

This sample comprised peripheral blood mononuclear cells (PBMCs), obtained at new diagnosis, from a patient treated with antithyroid drugs. These receptors all stem from a woman in her late teens or twenties with Graves disease.

The rearrangement joins TRBV7-9 to TRBJ2-1; 12 nucleotides line up with TRBD2. V gave up 6 bases and J gave up 12 bases; unmatched junction bases: 9. Germline V gives CDR1 SEHNR, CDR2 FQNEAQ (reference sequence). The CDR3 contains 14 residues. CDR3 nucleotide sequence: TGTGCCAGCAGTTCCCCGACTAGCGGGAGAGGGCAGTTCTTC. Translated, it gives CASSSPTSGRGQFF.

This clonotype was recorded at least ten times. This chain joins TRBV2 and TRBJ2-2; maybe TRBD2 (7 bases). Trimming left V 8 bases short and J 2 bases short, with 15 bases between. Germline values: CDR1 SNHLY, CDR2 FYNNEI. The CDR3 is 15 residues long. The CDR3 spells CASCGEGGNTGELFF. DNA for the CDR3: TGTGCCAGCTGCGGGGAGGGGGGTAACACCGGGGAGCTGTTTTTT.

This clonotype was counted only a few times. This rearrangement joins TRBV6-1 to TRBJ1-5, with D maybe TRBD1 (5 bases). The CDR3 loop spans 13 amino acids. Per the germline V gene, CDR1 is MNHNS and CDR2 is SASEGT. V lost 6 bases to trimming and J lost 7 bases, with 13 bases between them. The CDR3: CASRDTAGQPQHF. CDR3 DNA: TGTGCCAGCAGGGACACTGCCGGCCAGCCCCAGCATTTT.